This T cell receptor beta chain derives from a study of blood T cell repertoires in COVID-19. Study at large: Material from acute and convalescent COVID-19 was sourced from the United States, Italy and Spain.

Repertoires were generated with immunoSEQ multiplex PCR, while TCRdb's copy carries only in-frame clones and drops some. The repertoire includes approximately 150,000 clones, more than 75% of them detected once, and 15% to 20% sits in the top ten. The CDR3 contains 16 residues. The germline V gene encodes CDR1 LNHDA and CDR2 SQIVND (reference sequence). Trimming took 4 bases from V and 3 from J; bases not matched to a gene: 6. The chain combines TRBV19 with TRBJ1-5; 10 bases align to TRBD1. The sequence derives from a man in his 60s with active or convalescent COVID-19. Material for sequencing was peripheral blood. The CDR3 reads CASSTRDRGYNQPQHF. Written as DNA, the CDR3 is TGTGCCAGTAGTACCCGGGACAGGGGATACAATCAGCCCCAGCATTTT.